This record covers a single T cell receptor (beta chain). This clone's antigen is unknown. Base qualities were left out, and no much larger clone turns up one base away. The immunoSEQ Assay, a bias-controlled multiplex PCR, was used to amplify TCRbeta CDR3 regions from genomic DNA. Regarding the original processing steps: Nucleated cell counts per sample were estimated from amplification of reference gene primers within the assay. Sequence reads were collapsed and filtered to measure the absolute abundance of every unique TCRbeta CDR3 rearrangement. For each sample, productive Simpson clonality was calculated as the square root of Simpson's diversity index across productive rearrangements. TCRdb limited this immuneACCESS table to in-frame rearrangements with V and J called. A share of clones is missing; checked studies link under half to unresolved V genes, and the rest is unexplained. The V and J calls and the clone size are those of that table, but D and trimming were determined from the DNA. This sample lists some 210,000 clones; around 82% were detected once. The top ten constitute under 4.5% of the sample.

Taken from cysteine to phenylalanine, the CDR3 has 13 residues. Solely the CDR3 DNA is kept, with 39 bases framed from the first base. The trim is 8 bases for V and 10 bases for J, with a gap of 20 bases between the germline ends. This entry belongs to a study of blood T cell repertoires in COVID-19 (TCRdb year 2020). Study-wide context: Collaborator samples came from the United States, Italy and Spain and covered acute and convalescent phases of COVID-19. The material from the prospective study consisted of cDNA or gDNA derived from T cells, B-cell-depleted T cells, or PBMCs. The repertoires were made available in a free public database intended to serve as a resource for research on the immune response to SARS-CoV-2. Where HLA class I and class II types were available, the types were taken from metadata supplied by the sample provider, not from assay-based typing. Subjects who had been exposed to COVID-19, were actively infected with it, or had recovered from it provided the deeply sampled blood TCRbeta repertoires that made up the dataset. The samples were drawn from two sources: the first 160 participants of the ongoing ImmuneRACE study, and approximately 1,300 subjects contributed by 6 global collaborators. The sample metadata nearly always contained a de-identified subject ID, COVID-19 status, age in years and sex. What the authors observed across the whole study: Clinical and demographic metadata were provided uncurated, with the amount varying by source and participant.

Participants in the prospective study were enrolled through a virtual design, were aged roughly 18 to 100 years, and lived in about two dozen United States geographic areas. In the prospective study, participants were assigned to cohorts based on the clinical history participants reported in a screening survey and a study questionnaire. In the prospective study, mobile phlebotomists collected whole blood, serum and a nasopharyngeal or oropharyngeal swab from each participant. Over a roughly two-month period, participants in the prospective study had the option of providing additional blood draws and questionnaires. Before DNA extraction, blood samples from the prospective study were shipped at room temperature or frozen.

This TCR derives from a man aged 30 to 45 with acute COVID-19. The V and J genes are TRBV12-3 or TRBV12-4 and TRBJ2-5; the D region possibly corresponds to TRBD2 (5 bases align). Material: PBMCs or T cells enriched from blood (not recorded which). The CDR3 protein: CASEASGRLGQYF. Here is the DNA: TGTGCCAGCGAGGCAAGCGGTCGACTGGGCCAGTACTTC.